The source of this T cell receptor (beta chain) is a study of tissue T cells after allogeneic stem cell transplantation. Study-wide results and limits: Blood and spleen captured only part of the tissue TCR repertoire.

Profiled with immunoSEQ multiplex PCR; TCRdb holds only in-frame clones, not every one. The sample shows more than 7,500 clones, roughly three fifths of them seen only once. The CDR3 covers 16 residues. The V gene's germline CDR1 is MNHEY and CDR2 SVGEGT. V lost 2 bases, J lost 7 bases, and 9 bases stayed unmatched. Concerning this clone: Its antigen is unknown.

This chain links TRBV6-2 or TRBV6-3 with TRBJ1-2, with TRBD1 matching 11 bases. The sample was tissue from the ileum, taken at autopsy. This receptor was taken from a woman aged 18-49 years with breast cancer. The CDR3 region has the DNA TGTGCCAGCAGTTACGATGGGGGACAGGGGGTCCCTGGCTACACCTTC. Translated, it gives CASSYDGGQGVPGYTF.